One and the same sample provided the 18 T cell receptor beta chains below, sequenced in a study of OX40 agonist ivuxolimab in advanced cancers. Repertoires were generated with immunoSEQ multiplex PCR, while TCRdb's copy carries only in-frame clones and drops some. Of 50,000 to 60,000 clones in the sample, over 75% were seen once. The sequenced sample was CD4+ or CD8+ T cells sorted from blood, obtained in a trial of the OX40 agonist ivuxolimab. The receptors come from an adult with an advanced solid tumor such as melanoma, head and neck, liver or kidney cancer.

The V and J genes are TRBV28 and TRBJ2-1; D ambiguous. Germline assignment: CDR1 MDHEN and CDR2 SYDVKM. V was cut by 5 bases and J by 0 bases, with 11 bases left in between. The CDR3 contains 15 residues. CDR3: CASSHLKDSYNEQFF. The CDR3 bases are TGTGCCAGCAGTCACCTGAAAGACTCCTACAATGAGCAGTTCTTC.

The chain carries TRBV28 and TRBJ2-1, with 8 bases aligning to TRBD2. The CDR3 runs 15 residues. The germline V gene encodes CDR1 MDHEN and CDR2 SYDVKM. V gave up 3 bases and J gave up 1 base; unmatched junction bases: 2. CDR3 sequence (DNA): TGTGCCAGCAGTTTCCGCGGGAGGTCCTACAATGAGCAGTTCTTC. Residues: CASSFRGRSYNEQFF.

The rearrangement links TRBV28 to TRBJ1-6; perhaps TRBD1 as D (5 bases). Trimming shortened V by 2 bases and J by 7 bases, and 12 bases separated the two germline ends. Germline V gene lookup returns CDR1 MDHEN and CDR2 SYDVKM. The CDR3 covers 15 residues. The CDR3: CASSLPRAGNSPLHF. The CDR3 DNA sequence: TGTGCCAGCAGTTTACCCAGGGCGGGGAATTCACCCCTCCACTTT.

The CDR3 region is CASSERGHTQYF. The CDR3 DNA is TGCGCCAGCAGTGAGAGGGGGCACACGCAGTATTTT. V is TRBV10-1 and J is TRBJ2-3, with 7 bases identical to TRBD1. In germline, CDR1 is WNHNN, CDR2 SYGVQD (reference sequence). The CDR3 has 12 amino acids. J was trimmed by 9 bases and V by 2 bases; bases with no gene match: 2.

This chain links TRBV9 with TRBJ2-1; 8 bases line up with TRBD2. The germline V gene has CDR1 SGDLS and CDR2 YYNGEE. This CDR3 contains 16 residues. V lost 0 bases to trimming and J lost 4 bases; unmatched junction nucleotides: 6. This CDR3 is CASSVVPAGAYNEQFF. The DNA for the CDR3 is TGTGCCAGCAGCGTAGTCCCAGCGGGGGCTTACAATGAGCAGTTCTTC.

In its sample, this clone was seen once. This sequence joins TRBV7-2 and TRBJ2-3; D possibly uses TRBD1 or TRBD2 (5 bases each). Trimming left V 3 bases short and J 2 bases short, with 15 bases between. Germline CDR1 reads SGHTA; CDR2 reads FQGNSA. The CDR3 sequence is 16 residues long. As DNA, the CDR3 is TGTGCCAGCAGCTTTAGTTCAGGGACCGTCACAGATACGCAGTATTTT. As protein: CASSFSSGTVTDTQYF.

The chain couples TRBV28 to TRBJ2-7, with a possible D match to TRBD1 (5 bases). In germline, CDR1 is MDHEN, CDR2 SYDVKM. The CDR3 totals 13 residues. V lost 2 bases and J lost 5, with 10 bases in between. The CDR3 reads CASSLAGRDEQYF. The DNA of the CDR3 is TGTGCCAGCAGTTTAGCAGGGCGCGACGAGCAGTACTTC.

The gene calls are TRBV6-6 and TRBJ2-1; 10 bases line up with TRBD2. The CDR3 sequence is 15 residues long. Germline V lookup: CDR1 MNHNY, CDR2 SVGAGI (reference sequence). The J segment lost 7 bases and the V segment lost 8 bases, leaving 11 bases of the junction unmatched. CDR3: CASPRATSGPNEQFF. As DNA, the CDR3 is TGTGCCAGCCCCCGCGCGACTAGCGGGCCAAATGAGCAGTTCTTC.

This chain connects TRBV30 to TRBJ2-3; the D is unclear. This CDR3 is built from 14 residues. CDR1 is GTSNPN and CDR2 is SVGIG in the germline V gene (reference sequence). Trimming cost V 4 bases and J 6 bases, with 17 bases left between them. The CDR3 DNA reads as TGTGCCTGGAAGGACCGCCTGGCGAGGGATACGCAGTATTTT. Protein: CAWKDRLARDTQYF.

As for this clone: This CDR3 is also generated by other DNA sequences in the sample. The J gene is TRBJ1-1, the V gene TRBV14; no clear D. The CDR3 consists of 14 residues. V was trimmed by 0 bases and J by 1 base, leaving 6 bases between them. Germline CDR1 is SGHDN and CDR2 is FVKESK. The CDR3 reads CASSQEAGNTEAFF. DNA of the CDR3: TGTGCCAGCAGCCAAGAGGCGGGGAACACTGAAGCTTTCTTT.

Concerning this clone: Germline and junction disagree at one end, which may indicate a read error. V usage is TRBV7-8 and J usage is TRBJ2-7; D not resolved. The CDR3 length is 10 residues. Germline V lookup: CDR1 SGHVS, CDR2 FQNEAQ. CDR3 nucleotides: TGTGCCAGCAGCTCCGACGAGCAGTACTTC. It translates to CASSSDEQYF.

V is TRBV28 and J is TRBJ1-4; 7 positions match TRBD1. Germline CDR1 and CDR2: MDHEN and SYDVKM. This CDR3 is 14 amino acids long. The V gene end was trimmed by 6 bases and the J gene end by 6 bases; junction bases not matched to a gene: 7. Here the CDR3 reads CASSQTGIYEKLFF. CDR3 coding DNA: TGTGCCAGCAGCCAGACAGGGATCTATGAAAAACTGTTTTTT.

V is TRBV9 and J is TRBJ2-7, with D hard to call. This CDR3 spans 14 amino acids. CDR1 SGDLS and CDR2 YYNGEE come from the germline V gene. V lost 2 bases to trimming and J lost 0 bases, with 9 bases between them. CDR3 nucleotide sequence: TGTGCCAGCAGCGTCATGGAAACCTCCTACGAGCAGTACTTC. Translation gives CASSVMETSYEQYF.

This clone was recorded only once. The chain carries TRBV2 and TRBJ1-5; possibly TRBD1 for D (5 bases). The V end was cut by 6 bases, the J end by 0 bases, with 9 bases between. Germline V gene lookup returns CDR1 SNHLY and CDR2 FYNNEI. CDR3 length: 14 residues. The CDR3 DNA sequence: TGTGCCAGCAGGGTGACAGTTAGCAATCAGCCCCAGCATTTT. Translated, it gives CASRVTVSNQPQHF.

This clone occurred a few times. The chain has TRBV7-2 and TRBJ2-7; 7 bases map to TRBD1. This CDR3 spans 13 amino acids. Germline assignment: CDR1 SGHTA and CDR2 FQGNSA. V dropped 4 bases and J dropped 5; count of bases not matched to a gene: 5. For the CDR3, the DNA is TGTGCCAGCAGCTCTTACAGGGGCGACGAGCAGTACTTC. The encoded protein is CASSSYRGDEQYF.

For this clone: A junction boundary mismatches the germline segment, possibly from a read error. This chain links TRBV6-6 with TRBJ1-2; the D gene is possibly TRBD1 (6 bases). This CDR3 is built from 14 residues. Germline V gives CDR1 MNHNY, CDR2 SVGAGI (reference sequence). CDR3 in amino acids: CVSSIDRTLYGYTF. In DNA, the CDR3 is TGTGTCAGCAGTATCGACAGGACCCTCTATGGCTACACCTTC.

The chain couples TRBV5-1 to TRBJ2-5, with D possibly being TRBD1 (6 bases). This CDR3 has 14 residues. CDR1 SGHRS and CDR2 YFSETQ come from the germline V gene. V was trimmed by 4 bases and J by 0 bases, leaving 10 bases between them. CDR3 residues: CASSGGQYQETQYF. The CDR3 nucleotides read TGCGCCAGCAGCGGCGGACAGTACCAAGAGACCCAGTACTTC.

The rearrangement uses TRBV29-1 and TRBJ2-3; D is unclear. Germline CDR1 and CDR2: SQVTM and ANQGSEA. Deletions cut 2 bases from V and 1 base from J, with 13 bases between. This CDR3 has 15 residues. CDR3 nucleotides: TGCAGCGTTGAACGGGCCCGAGTGGGCACAGATACGCAGTATTTT. Its protein is CSVERARVGTDTQYF.